The entry that follows covers one TCR beta chain sequence. Its matching antigen is unknown. The sample comes from a study of OX40 agonist ivuxolimab in advanced cancers. Study-level findings and limits: Clones of CD4+ and CD8+ blood T cells grew by week 6 at doses of 0.1 to 3.0 mg/kg. Compared with CD4+, CD8+ T cells on average had more expanded clones.

There are 15 residues in the CDR3. Trimming removed 5 bases from V and 0 bases from J, with 14 bases in between. Per the germline V gene, CDR1 is MDHEN and CDR2 is SYDVKM. TCRdb's copy holds only in-frame clones and misses some; the assay was immunoSEQ multiplex PCR. This sample has more than 60,000 clones, with around 86% found just once. This clonotype originated in an adult with an advanced solid tumor such as melanoma, head and neck, liver or kidney cancer. This chain links TRBV28 with TRBJ2-7; D not resolved. The material sequenced was CD4+ or CD8+ T cells sorted from blood, taken in a trial of the OX40 agonist ivuxolimab. CDR3 sequence reads: CASSPEGESSYEQYF. The CDR3 DNA reads as TGTGCCAGCAGTCCGGAAGGAGAGAGCTCCTACGAGCAGTACTTC.